This TCR beta chain was recovered during a study of shared clonotypes between healthy human individuals. Germline V gives CDR1 MNHEY, CDR2 SVGAGI. The CDR3 consists of 16 residues. The V and J ends lost 4 bases and 6 bases, in that order; junction bases with no gene match: 11. Repertoires were generated with immunoSEQ multiplex PCR, while TCRdb's copy carries only in-frame clones and drops some. The sample yields roughly 2 million clones, roughly 95% seen once. Nashville, Tennessee was home to all donors, each a Caucasian adult. The receptor's source is a man aged 18 to 29 in good health. Sequenced sample: naive CD4+ T cells sorted from blood. Subset indicated: CD45RA+ positively selected. V is TRBV6-5 and J is TRBJ1-2; 10 nucleotides align to TRBD1. The CDR3 nucleotides are TGTGCCAGCAGTTCGCCCGGACAGGGGGGATCTGATGGCTACACCTTC. It yields the protein CASSSPGQGGSDGYTF.